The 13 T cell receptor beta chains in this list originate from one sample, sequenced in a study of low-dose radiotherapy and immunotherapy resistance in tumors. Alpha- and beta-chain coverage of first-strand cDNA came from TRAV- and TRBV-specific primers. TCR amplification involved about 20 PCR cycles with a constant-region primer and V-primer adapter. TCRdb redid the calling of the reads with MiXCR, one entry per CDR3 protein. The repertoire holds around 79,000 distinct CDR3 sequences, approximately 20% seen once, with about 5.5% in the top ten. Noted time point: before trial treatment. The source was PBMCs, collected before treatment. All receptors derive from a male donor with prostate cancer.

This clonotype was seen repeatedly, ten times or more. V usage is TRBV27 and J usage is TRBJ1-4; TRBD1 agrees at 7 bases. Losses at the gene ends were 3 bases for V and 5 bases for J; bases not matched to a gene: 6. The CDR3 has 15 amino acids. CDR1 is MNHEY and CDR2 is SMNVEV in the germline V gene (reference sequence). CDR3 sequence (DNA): TGTGCCAGCAGTTTCACCGACAGGGTCAATGAAAAACTGTTTTTT. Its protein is CASSFTDRVNEKLFF.

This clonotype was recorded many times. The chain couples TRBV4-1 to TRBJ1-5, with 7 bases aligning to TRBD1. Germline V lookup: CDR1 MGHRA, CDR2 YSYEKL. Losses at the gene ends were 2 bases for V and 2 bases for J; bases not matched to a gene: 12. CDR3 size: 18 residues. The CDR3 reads CASSQPWTGRVGNQPQHF. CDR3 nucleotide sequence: TGCGCCAGCAGCCAACCCTGGACAGGTCGAGTGGGCAATCAGCCCCAGCATTTT.

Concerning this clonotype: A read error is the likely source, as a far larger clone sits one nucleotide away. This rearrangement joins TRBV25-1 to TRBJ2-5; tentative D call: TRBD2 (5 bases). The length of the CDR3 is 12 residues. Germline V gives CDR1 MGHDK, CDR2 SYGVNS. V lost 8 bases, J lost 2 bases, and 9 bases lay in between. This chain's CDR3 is CASGPGQETQYF. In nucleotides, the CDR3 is TGTGCCAGCGGCCCGGGGCAAGAGACCCAGTACTTC.

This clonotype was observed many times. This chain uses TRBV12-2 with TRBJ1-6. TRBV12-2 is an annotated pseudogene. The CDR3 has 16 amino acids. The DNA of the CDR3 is TGTGCAAGTCGCTTCCGCCAGAGCTCCTATAATTCACCCCTCCACTTT. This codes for CASRFRQSSYNSPLHF.

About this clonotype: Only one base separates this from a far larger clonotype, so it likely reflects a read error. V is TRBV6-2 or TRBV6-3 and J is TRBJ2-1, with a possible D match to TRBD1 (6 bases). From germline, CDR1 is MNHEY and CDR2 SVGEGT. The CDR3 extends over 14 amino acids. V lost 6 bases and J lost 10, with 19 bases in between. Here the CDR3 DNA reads TGTGCCAGCAGGCCTGGGGGCCTCGGAAGCGAGCAGTTCTTC. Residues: CASRPGGLGSEQFF.

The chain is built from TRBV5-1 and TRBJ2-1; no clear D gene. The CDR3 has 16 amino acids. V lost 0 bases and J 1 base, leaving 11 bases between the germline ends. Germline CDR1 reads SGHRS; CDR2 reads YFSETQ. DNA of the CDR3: TGCGCCAGCAGCTTGGGTGTCCCATGGTCCTACAATGAGCAGTTCTTC. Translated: CASSLGVPWSYNEQFF.

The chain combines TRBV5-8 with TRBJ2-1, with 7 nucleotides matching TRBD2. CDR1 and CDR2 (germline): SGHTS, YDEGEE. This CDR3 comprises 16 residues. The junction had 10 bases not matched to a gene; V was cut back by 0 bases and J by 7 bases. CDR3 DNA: TGTGCCAGCAGCTTGGAGGTCGGGGGGTTGGGAAATGAGCAGTTCTTC. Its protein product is CASSLEVGGLGNEQFF. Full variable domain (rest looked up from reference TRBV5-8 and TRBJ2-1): EAGVTQSPTHLIKTRGQQATLRCSPISGHTSVYWYQQALGLGLQFLLWYDEGEERNRGNFPPRFSGRQFPNYSSELNVNALELEDSALYLCASSLEVGGLGNEQFFGPGTRLTVL.

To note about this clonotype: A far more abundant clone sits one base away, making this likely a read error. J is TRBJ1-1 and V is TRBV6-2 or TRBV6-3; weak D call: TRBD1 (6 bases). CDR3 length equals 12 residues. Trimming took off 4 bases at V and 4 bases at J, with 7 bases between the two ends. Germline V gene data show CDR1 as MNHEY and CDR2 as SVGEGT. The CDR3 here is CASSSGATEAFF. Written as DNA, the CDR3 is TGTGCCAGCAGTTCAGGGGCCACTGAAGCTTTCTTT.

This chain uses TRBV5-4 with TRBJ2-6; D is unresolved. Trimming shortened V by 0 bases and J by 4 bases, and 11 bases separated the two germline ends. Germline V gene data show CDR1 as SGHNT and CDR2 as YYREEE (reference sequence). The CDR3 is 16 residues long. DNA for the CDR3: TGTGCCAGCAGCTTGGCCTCACTCAGAGGGGCCAACGTCCTGACTTTC. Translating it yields CASSLASLRGANVLTF.

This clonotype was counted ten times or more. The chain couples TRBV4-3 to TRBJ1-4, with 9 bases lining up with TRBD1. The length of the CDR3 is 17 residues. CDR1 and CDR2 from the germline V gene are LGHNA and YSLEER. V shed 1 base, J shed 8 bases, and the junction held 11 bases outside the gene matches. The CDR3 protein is CASSQGGTGTGNEKLFF. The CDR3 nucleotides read TGCGCCAGCAGCCAAGGGGGGACCGGGACAGGGAACGAAAAACTGTTTTTT.

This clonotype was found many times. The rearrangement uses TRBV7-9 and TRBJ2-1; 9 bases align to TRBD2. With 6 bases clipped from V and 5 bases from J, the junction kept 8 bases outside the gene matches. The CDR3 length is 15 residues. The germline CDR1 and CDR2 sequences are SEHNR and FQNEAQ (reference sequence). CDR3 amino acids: CASREGSSGDNEQFF. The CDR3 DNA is TGTGCCAGCAGAGAGGGGTCTAGCGGGGACAATGAGCAGTTCTTC.

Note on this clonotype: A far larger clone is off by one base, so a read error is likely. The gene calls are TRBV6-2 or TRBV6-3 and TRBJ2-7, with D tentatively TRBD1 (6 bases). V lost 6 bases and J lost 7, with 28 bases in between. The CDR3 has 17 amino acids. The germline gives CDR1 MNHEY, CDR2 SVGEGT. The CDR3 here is CASREALGPTRQAEQYF. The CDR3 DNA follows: TGTGCCAGCAGAGAAGCGCTTGGCCCCACGCGACAGGCTGAGCAGTACTTC.

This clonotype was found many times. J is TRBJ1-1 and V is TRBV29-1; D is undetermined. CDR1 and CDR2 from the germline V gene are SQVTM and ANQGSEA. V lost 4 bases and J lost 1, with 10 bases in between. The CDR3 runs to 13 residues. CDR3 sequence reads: CSVVYSTNTEAFF. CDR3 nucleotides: TGCAGCGTTGTATATAGCACGAACACTGAAGCTTTCTTT.